The 6 T cell receptor beta chains below were found in one sample sequenced in a study of T cells in localized non-small cell lung cancer. Assay: immunoSEQ multiplex PCR; the TCRdb copy retains only in-frame clones and omits some. The sample has tens of thousands of clones, about 90% seen once; the top ten hold around 2.1%. The sequencing here drew on peripheral blood, taken before any cancer treatment. The origin of the receptors is a female donor of 60 years or more with stage I lung adenocarcinoma.

V usage is TRBV30 and J usage is TRBJ1-1; 7 bases map to TRBD1. Unmatched junction bases numbered 12, after V lost 0 bases and J lost 11 bases. Germline loops: CDR1 GTSNPN, CDR2 SVGIG (reference sequence). CDR3 size: 14 residues. The CDR3 reads CAWSVVLGGGGAFF. CDR3 in DNA: TGTGCCTGGAGTGTAGTATTGGGAGGAGGGGGCGCTTTCTTT.

This clone was seen a single time. The chain carries TRBV5-1 and TRBJ2-1; 9 bases align to TRBD2. Trimming took 4 bases from V and 4 from J; bases not matched to a gene: 12. The CDR3 loop spans 17 amino acids. Germline V gene sequence: CDR1 SGHRS, CDR2 YFSETQ. CDR3 sequence (DNA): TGCGCCAGCAGCGCCCCCATTAGCGGGGGAGGTTACAATGAGCAGTTCTTC. Its translation: CASSAPISGGGYNEQFF.

This clone was observed once. DNA of the CDR3: TGTGCCAGCAGAACCCTAGCGACAGATACGCAGTATTTT. It encodes CASRTLATDTQYF. The rearrangement links TRBV6-6 to TRBJ2-3, with D possibly being TRBD2 (6 bases). CDR3 size: 13 residues. The germline V gene has CDR1 MNHNY and CDR2 SVGAGI (reference sequence). V gave up 6 bases and J gave up 3 bases, with 10 bases separating them.

In this sample, this clone turned up a few times. The chain is built from TRBV6-5 and TRBJ1-1; D not certain. CDR3 size: 13 residues. Germline CDR1 and CDR2: MNHEY and SVGAGI. V shed 6 bases and J shed 0 bases, with 8 bases lying between them. The CDR3 DNA is TGTGCCAGCAGACCAAACTTGAACACTGAAGCTTTCTTT. Protein product: CASRPNLNTEAFF.

This chain links TRBV16 with TRBJ2-7, with TRBD1 matching over 7 bases. Germline CDR1 is KGHSY and CDR2 is FQNENV. The length of the CDR3 is 15 residues. With 0 bases clipped from V and 12 bases from J, the junction kept 14 bases outside the gene matches. The CDR3 DNA follows: TGTGCCAGCAGCCAATCGCTCGGGACAGCTCTACAACGGTACTTC. This encodes CASSQSLGTALQRYF.

CDR3: CASSLLQSNTGELFF. DNA of the CDR3: TGCGCCAGCAGCTTGTTACAGTCGAACACCGGGGAGCTGTTTTTT. This chain connects TRBV5-1 to TRBJ2-2, with D unclear. Germline-derived CDR1 and CDR2 are SGHRS and YFSETQ. Trimming shortened V by 1 base and J by 0 bases, and 7 bases separated the two germline ends. The CDR3 is made up of 15 amino acids.